The table lists the clone carrying this T cell receptor (beta chain) with a count of one. As yet, its antigen is unknown. This sample is drawn from a study of OX40 agonist ivuxolimab in advanced cancers. Points from the study as a whole: Expanded clones were, on average, more numerous in CD8+ T cells than in CD4+.

Produced via immunoSEQ multiplex PCR; TCRdb's table is partial and in-frame only. Among approximately 26,000 clones listed, approximately 90% were seen once. The CDR3 totals 15 residues. Trimming left V 3 bases short and J 4 bases short, with 16 bases between. Germline V lookup: CDR1 ENHRY, CDR2 SYGVKD. The sequence derives from an adult with an advanced solid tumor such as melanoma, head and neck, liver or kidney cancer. The chain uses TRBV10-3 and TRBJ2-7; D is unclear. Here the sequenced sample was CD4+ or CD8+ T cells sorted from blood, taken in a trial of the OX40 agonist ivuxolimab. CDR3 sequence (DNA): TGTGCCATCAGTGACTCTAGTGGCCGCCATTACGAGCAGTACTTC. It codes for CAISDSSGRHYEQYF.